The sequence of this T cell receptor (beta chain) was determined in a study of beta chain features in type 1 diabetes (dated by TCRdb to 2016 to 2019). As for the study more broadly: Patients and healthy donors did not differ in mean age, gender distribution, total cell number or subset yield. A total of 90 million to 130 million sorted cells were examined across all samples, and a strong correlation was observed between cell number per subset and RNA yield. In the study, TCRB repertoires of sorted circulating CD4+ T cell subsets from recently diagnosed type 1 diabetes patients were compared with those of matched healthy donors. Whereas all 30 or so donors provided naive and central memory subsets, regulatory and stem cell-like memory subsets were isolated from just 8 patients and roughly 8 healthy donors.

Overall study outcomes, separate from this receptor: At VDJ recombination sites, type 1 diabetes patients had fewer insertions and more deleted nucleotides, which implies abnormalities in thymic rearrangement. Only small numbers of individuals were included in the HLA sub-analyses, which left unresolved whether HLA type had any influence on TCRB rearrangement. The naive, central memory and regulatory TCRB repertoires appeared to resemble one another more closely among patients than among healthy donors. Shorter templates might have been favored by PCR, but patient and control samples were amplified and corrected together, so both groups would have been affected equally by any skew. Type 1 diabetes patients showed a moderate but significant shortening of TCRB CDR3 length in all four CD4+ subsets. Sequencing cDNA rather than genomic DNA could over-represent highly expressing activated cells, although activation and CD3 levels did not differ between groups.

The CDR3, from cysteine to phenylalanine, totals 17 residues. The sequence is cut down to CDR3 DNA, 51 bases in frame from base 1. V sheds 5 bases and J sheds 2 bases, leaving 18 bases between their ends. From each donor, a single peripheral blood sample of approximately 0.11 L on average was drawn into heparinised tubes. A BD FACSAria II was used to sort naive, central memory, regulatory and stem cell-like memory CD4+ T cells with a panel that included CD45RO, CCR7, CD25, CD127, CD95 and CD27. A purity above 98% was achieved for all sorted populations. PBMCs were isolated right away by Lymphoprep density gradient centrifugation and were stained directly, without culture. To minimize batch effects, samples were stained and sorted in pairs, one healthy donor with one patient per experiment. A few counts support this clone. Its antigen remains undetermined. Base quality data are lacking; no much larger clone is found one base away.

The High Capacity cDNA Reverse Transcription Kit was used to reverse transcribe all of the isolated RNA, meaning that expressed TCRB transcripts were what got sequenced. Naive, central memory and regulatory T cell samples underwent deep immunoSEQ sequencing, averaging approximately 3.5 million total reads per sample. Sorted cells were lysed in RLT buffer, and RNA was extracted using DNase-treated RNeasy Micro or Mini kits according to cell number. Each cell subset was processed on its own to prevent cross-contamination, while patient and healthy donor samples were processed together. TCRB sequences were amplified from cDNA with the immunoSEQ multiplex PCR, producing 87-bp fragments spanning the CDR3 region. Sequencing of the amplicons was done on the Illumina HiSeq platform. The original pipeline was this. PCR bias was corrected computationally using synthetic template baselines, and reads within Hamming distance 2 were collapsed, with unmergeable singletons discarded. Reads were aligned against IMGT to assign V, D and J genes, CDR3 length and insertions or deletions at six rearrangement sites. Within each subset, clonotype counts were normalized to sorted cell number, and only after that were true diversity and Gini coefficients computed with the tcR R package. Repertoire sharing was quantified using the overlap coefficient calculated on TCRB nucleotide sequences. As a proxy for the pre-selection repertoire, out-of-frame TCRB sequences from naive cells were analyzed. The clones in this table, taken by TCRdb from immuneACCESS, are in-frame only. Not every clone is retained; where verified, under half of the shortfall comes from an unresolved V gene, and the cause of the rest is unknown. Clone size and V and J calls were adopted from that table, with D and trimming inferred from the DNA. This sample comprises hundreds of thousands of clones, 30% of them detected only once. 0.05% to 0.065% of the sample rests with the top ten.

Sequences were obtained from naive CD4+ T cells from blood. Explained via the paper, the cell subset or site label denotes: true naive CD4+ T cells. The TCR originated in a man younger than 30 in good health. The chain links TRBV23-1 with TRBJ1-4; TRBD1 is perhaps the D gene, given 5 matching bases. TRBV23-1 is an ORF; its function is uncertain. The CDR3 protein sequence reads: CASSSPNQGVTNEKLFF. DNA sequence: TGCGCCAGCAGTTCGCCAAACCAGGGTGTCACTAATGAAAAACTGTTTTTT.